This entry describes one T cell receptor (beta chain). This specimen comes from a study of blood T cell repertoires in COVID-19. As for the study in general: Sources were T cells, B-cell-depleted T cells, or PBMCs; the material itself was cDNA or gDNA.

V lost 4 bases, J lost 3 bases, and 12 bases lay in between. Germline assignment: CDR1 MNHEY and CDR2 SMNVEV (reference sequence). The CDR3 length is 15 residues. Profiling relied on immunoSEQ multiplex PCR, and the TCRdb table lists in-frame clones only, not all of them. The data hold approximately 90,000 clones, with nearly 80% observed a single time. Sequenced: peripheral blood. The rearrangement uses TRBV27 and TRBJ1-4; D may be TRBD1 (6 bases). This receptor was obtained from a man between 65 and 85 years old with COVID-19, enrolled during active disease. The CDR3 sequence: CASSSLQGANEKLFF. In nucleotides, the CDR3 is TGTGCCAGCAGTTCCCTACAGGGAGCTAATGAAAAACTGTTTTTT. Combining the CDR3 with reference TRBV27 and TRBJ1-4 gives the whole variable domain EAQVTQNPRYLITVTGKKLTVTCSQNMNHEYMSWYRQDPGLGLRQIYYSMNVEVTDKGDVPEGYKVSRKEKRNFPLILESPSPNQTSLYFCASSSLQGANEKLFFGSGTQLSVL.